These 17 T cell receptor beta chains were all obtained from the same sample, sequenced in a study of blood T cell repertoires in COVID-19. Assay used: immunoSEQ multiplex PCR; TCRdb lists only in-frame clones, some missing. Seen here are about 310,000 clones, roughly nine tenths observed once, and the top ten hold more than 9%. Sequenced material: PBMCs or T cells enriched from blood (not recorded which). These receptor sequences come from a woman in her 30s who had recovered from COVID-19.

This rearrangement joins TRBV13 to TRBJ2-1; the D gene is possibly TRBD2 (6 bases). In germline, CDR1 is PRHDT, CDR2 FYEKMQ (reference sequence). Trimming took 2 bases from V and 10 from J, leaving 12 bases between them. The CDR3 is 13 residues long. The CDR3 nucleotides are TGTGCCAGCAGCTTATTAACCCGGGAGGAGCAGTTCTTC. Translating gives CASSLLTREEQFF.

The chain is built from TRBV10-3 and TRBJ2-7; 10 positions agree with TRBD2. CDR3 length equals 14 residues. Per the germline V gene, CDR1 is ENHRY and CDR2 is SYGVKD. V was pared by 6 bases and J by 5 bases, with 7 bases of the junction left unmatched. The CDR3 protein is CAIRTEREGNEQYF. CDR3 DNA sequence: TGTGCCATCAGGACGGAGCGGGAGGGCAACGAGCAGTACTTC.

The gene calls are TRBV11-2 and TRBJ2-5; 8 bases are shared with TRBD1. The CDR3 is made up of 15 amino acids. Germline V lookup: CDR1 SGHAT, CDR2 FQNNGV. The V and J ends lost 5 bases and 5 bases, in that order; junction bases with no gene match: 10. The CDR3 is CASSKKDRVGETQYF. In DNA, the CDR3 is TGTGCCAGCAGCAAAAAGGACAGGGTAGGGGAGACCCAGTACTTC.

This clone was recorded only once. The CDR3 is CASSYRLQGANEKLFF. CDR3 sequence (DNA): TGTGCCAGCAGTTACCGCCTACAGGGTGCTAATGAAAAACTGTTTTTT. The J gene is TRBJ1-4, the V gene TRBV6-5, with D perhaps matching TRBD1 (6 bases). V lost 2 bases and J lost 3, with 13 bases in between. CDR3 length: 16 residues. The germline gives CDR1 MNHEY, CDR2 SVGAGI.

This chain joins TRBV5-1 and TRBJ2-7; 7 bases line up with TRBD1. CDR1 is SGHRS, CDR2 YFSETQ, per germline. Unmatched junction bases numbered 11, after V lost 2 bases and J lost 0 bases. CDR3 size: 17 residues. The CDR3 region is CASSFKGTGQISYEQYF. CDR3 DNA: TGCGCCAGCAGCTTCAAAGGGACGGGACAGATCTCCTACGAGCAGTACTTC.

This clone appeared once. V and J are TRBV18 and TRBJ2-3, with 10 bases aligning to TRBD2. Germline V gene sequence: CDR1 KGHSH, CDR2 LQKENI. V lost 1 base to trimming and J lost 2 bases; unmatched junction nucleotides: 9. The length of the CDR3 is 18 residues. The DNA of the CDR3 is TGTGCCAGCTCACCACAAACTTCCGGGACTAGCGTCACAGATACGCAGTATTTT. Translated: CASSPQTSGTSVTDTQYF.

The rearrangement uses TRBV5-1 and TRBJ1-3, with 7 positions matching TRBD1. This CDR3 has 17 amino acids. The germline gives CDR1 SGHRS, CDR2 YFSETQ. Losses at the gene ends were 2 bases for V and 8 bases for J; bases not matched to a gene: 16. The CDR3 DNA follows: TGCGCCAGCAGCTTAACGCCCCGGGACAGTGTAGGAGACACCATATATTTT. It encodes CASSLTPRDSVGDTIYF.

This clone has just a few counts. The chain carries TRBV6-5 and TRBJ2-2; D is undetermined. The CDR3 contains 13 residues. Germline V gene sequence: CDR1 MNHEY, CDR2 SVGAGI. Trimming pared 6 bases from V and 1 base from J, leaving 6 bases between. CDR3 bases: TGTGCCAGCAGGTCAGGGAACACCGGGGAGCTGTTTTTT. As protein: CASRSGNTGELFF.

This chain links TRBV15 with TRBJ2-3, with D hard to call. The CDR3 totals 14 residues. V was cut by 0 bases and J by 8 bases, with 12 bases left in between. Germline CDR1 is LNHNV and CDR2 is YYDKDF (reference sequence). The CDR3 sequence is CATSRDLESGTQYF. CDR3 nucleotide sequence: TGTGCCACCAGCAGAGATCTGGAATCGGGTACGCAGTATTTT.

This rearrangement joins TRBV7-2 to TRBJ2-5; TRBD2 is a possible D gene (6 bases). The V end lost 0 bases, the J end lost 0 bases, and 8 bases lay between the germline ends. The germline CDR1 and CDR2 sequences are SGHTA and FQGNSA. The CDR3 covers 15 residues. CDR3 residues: CASSLAASDQETQYF. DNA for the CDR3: TGTGCCAGCAGCTTAGCGGCTAGCGACCAAGAGACCCAGTACTTC.

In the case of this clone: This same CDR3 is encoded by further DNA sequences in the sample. Written as DNA, the CDR3 is TGCAGCGTGGCCCGTTCTAGTTACAATGAGCAGTTCTTC. Encoded protein: CSVARSSYNEQFF. The chain employs TRBV29-1 and TRBJ2-1; D not resolved. Trimming took off 6 bases at V and 4 bases at J, with 13 bases between the two ends. Germline values: CDR1 SQVTM, CDR2 ANQGSEA. There are 13 residues in the CDR3.

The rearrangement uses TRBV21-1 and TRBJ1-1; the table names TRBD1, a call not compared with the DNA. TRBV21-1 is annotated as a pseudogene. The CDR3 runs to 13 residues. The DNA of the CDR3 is TGTGCCAGCAAGGACAGCTGGGGCGCTGAAGCTTTCTTT. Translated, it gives CASKDSWGAEAFF.

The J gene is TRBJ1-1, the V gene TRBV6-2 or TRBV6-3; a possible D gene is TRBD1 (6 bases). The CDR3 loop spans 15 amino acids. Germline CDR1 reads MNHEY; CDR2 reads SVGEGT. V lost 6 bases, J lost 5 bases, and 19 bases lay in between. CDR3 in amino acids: CASSLYSAGDTEAFF. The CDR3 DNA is TGTGCCAGCAGCCTTTATTCTGCAGGGGATACTGAAGCTTTCTTT.

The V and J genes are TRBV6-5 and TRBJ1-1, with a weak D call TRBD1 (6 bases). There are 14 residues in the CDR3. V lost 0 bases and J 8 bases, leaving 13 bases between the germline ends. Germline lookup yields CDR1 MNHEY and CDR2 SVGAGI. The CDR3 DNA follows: TGTGCCAGCAGTTACTCGAGGGGGTCTGGAGAAGCTTTCTTT. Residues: CASSYSRGSGEAFF.

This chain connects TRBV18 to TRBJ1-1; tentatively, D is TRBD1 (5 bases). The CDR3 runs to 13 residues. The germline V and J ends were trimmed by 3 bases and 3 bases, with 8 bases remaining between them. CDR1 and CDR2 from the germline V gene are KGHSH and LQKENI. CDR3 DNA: TGTGCCAGCTCACCGGGGGAGGACACTGAAGCTTTCTTT. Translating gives CASSPGEDTEAFF.

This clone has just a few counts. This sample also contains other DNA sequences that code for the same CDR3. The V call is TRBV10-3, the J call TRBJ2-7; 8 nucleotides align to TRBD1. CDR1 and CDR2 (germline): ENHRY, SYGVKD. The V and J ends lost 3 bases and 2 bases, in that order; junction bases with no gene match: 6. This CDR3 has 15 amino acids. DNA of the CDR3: TGTGCCATCAGTGATCCCGGACAGGGCACCTACGAGCAGTACTTC. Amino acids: CAISDPGQGTYEQYF.

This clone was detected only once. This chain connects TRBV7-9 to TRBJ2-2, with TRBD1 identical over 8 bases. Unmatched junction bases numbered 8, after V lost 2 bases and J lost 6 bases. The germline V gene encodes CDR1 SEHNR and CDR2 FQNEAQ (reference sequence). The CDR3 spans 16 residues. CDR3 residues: CASSLYRGSNPGELFF. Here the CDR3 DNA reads TGTGCCAGCAGCTTATACAGGGGGTCTAACCCCGGGGAGCTGTTTTTT.